Each of the 30 T cell receptor beta chains below was sequenced from the same sample in a study of vaccination and CD4 T cells after COVID-19. One entry per CDR3 protein results from TCRdb running MiXCR on the PCR reads. The table lists 25,000 to 30,000 distinct CDR3 sequences, under 65% of them singletons. Time point denoted: late sampling 161 to 241 days after vaccination in three convalescent patients. This specimen consisted of CD4+ T cells from blood, obtained about 7 months after SARS-CoV-2 vaccination. The receptors originated from a human donor who had recovered from COVID-19.

The table lists this clonotype with a count of one. The chain uses TRBV28 and TRBJ1-1; TRBD1 aligns across 9 bases. The CDR3 length is 15 residues. V was clipped by 3 bases and J by 5 bases; unmatched bases: 7. Germline values: CDR1 MDHEN, CDR2 SYDVKM. The CDR3: CASSLVQGAGTEAFF. The CDR3 DNA sequence: TGTGCCAGCAGTTTGGTACAGGGGGCTGGTACTGAAGCTTTCTTT. Full variable domain (outside the CDR3, taken from reference TRBV28 and TRBJ1-1): DVKVTQSSRYLVKRTGEKVFLECVQDMDHENMFWYRQDPGLGLRLIYFSYDVKMKEKGDIPEGYSVSREKKERFSLILESASTNQTSMYLCASSLVQGAGTEAFFGQGTRLTVV.

By sample share, this clonotype is medium-sized (0.01 to 0.1%). The genes are TRBV4-2 and TRBJ2-3; 7 nucleotides line up with TRBD1. CDR1 LGHNA and CDR2 YNFKEQ come from the germline V gene. This CDR3 has 15 amino acids. V lost 0 bases to trimming and J lost 0 bases; unmatched junction nucleotides: 0. The CDR3 sequence: CASSQDRGSTDTQYF. CDR3 nucleotides: TGTGCCAGCAGCCAAGACAGGGGGAGCACAGATACGCAGTATTTT.

The chain couples TRBV20-1 to TRBJ2-7; D is possibly TRBD1 (6 bases). The CDR3 is made up of 14 amino acids. Looked up from germline, CDR1 is DFQATT and CDR2 is SNEGSKA (reference sequence). Deletions cut 5 bases from V and 4 bases from J, with 18 bases between. The CDR3 coding sequence is TGCAGTGCTCGTGACAGGCTGGACCGTTACGAGCAGTACTTC. This translates into CSARDRLDRYEQYF.

The chain couples TRBV6-4 to TRBJ2-3, with 12 positions matching TRBD2. The V gene's germline CDR1 is MRHNA and CDR2 SNTAGT. CDR3 size: 16 residues. Trimming at V came to 3 bases and at J to 5 bases, leaving 6 bases not matched to a gene. CDR3 protein: CASSDSSGGGEDTQYF. The CDR3 DNA is TGTGCCAGCAGTGATTCTAGCGGGGGGGGTGAAGATACGCAGTATTTT.

This CDR3 reads CASSESGAGELFF. In DNA form, the CDR3 reads TGCGCCAGCAGTGAGTCGGGCGCCGGGGAGCTGTTTTTT. The V call is TRBV10-1, the J call TRBJ2-2; D gene uncertain. Germline CDR1 and CDR2: WNHNN and SYGVQD (reference sequence). The CDR3 has 13 amino acids. Trimming pared 0 bases from V and 6 bases from J, leaving 5 bases between.

The chain employs TRBV7-9 and TRBJ1-6, with 9 bases that match TRBD1. The CDR3 is made up of 16 amino acids. CDR1 and CDR2 (germline): SEHNR, FQNEAQ (reference sequence). Unmatched junction bases numbered 8, after V lost 1 base and J lost 10 bases. The CDR3 DNA is TGTGCCAGCAGCTTAGGGGTCTGGACAGGGGACTCACCCCTCCACTTT. Its protein is CASSLGVWTGDSPLHF.

Worth noting for this clonotype: The junction and the germline gene differ at one end; a read error may be behind it. The chain is built from TRBV7-9 and TRBJ2-7; TRBD1 might be the D (6 bases). The CDR3 loop spans 15 amino acids. Germline lookup yields CDR1 SEHNR and CDR2 FQNEAQ (reference sequence). The CDR3 here is CASSLQGYSSSEQYF. The CDR3 DNA sequence: TGTGCCAGCAGCCTACAGGGTTATTCATCCTCCGAGCAGTACTTC.

This chain connects TRBV2 to TRBJ2-5, with TRBD1 matching 9 bases. Germline V gene data show CDR1 as SNHLY and CDR2 as FYNNEI. J was trimmed by 5 bases and V by 4 bases; bases with no gene match: 11. The CDR3 loop spans 16 amino acids. The CDR3 DNA is TGTGCCAGCAGTGGGGATTACCCGGGACAGGGCGAGACCCAGTACTTC. Protein sequence: CASSGDYPGQGETQYF.

This clonotype occurred a few times. This rearrangement joins TRBV15 to TRBJ2-3; 10 bases align to TRBD2. The germline V gene has CDR1 LNHNV and CDR2 YYDKDF (reference sequence). V lost 5 bases, J lost 5 bases, and 16 bases stayed unmatched. The CDR3 has 18 residues. The CDR3: CATSDGRFLLAGVDTQYF. CDR3 DNA sequence: TGTGCCACCAGCGATGGGCGGTTCTTGCTAGCGGGAGTAGATACGCAGTATTTT.

On this clonotype itself: Mismatch with germline at one junction end may stem from a read error. The chain employs TRBV6-2 or TRBV6-3 and TRBJ2-3, with a possible D match to TRBD2 (5 bases). Germline-derived CDR1 and CDR2 are MNHEY and SVGEGT. There are 15 residues in the CDR3. CDR3 protein: CVSSAGWEHTDTQYF. The CDR3 DNA reads as TGTGTCAGCAGTGCGGGCTGGGAGCACACAGATACGCAGTATTTT.

This rearrangement joins TRBV20-1 to TRBJ2-7, with 8 bases fitting TRBD1. This CDR3 region has 13 residues. In germline, CDR1 is DFQATT, CDR2 SNEGSKA (reference sequence). Trimming cost V 5 bases and J 2 bases; bases outside gene matches: 5. CDR3 in amino acids: CSAVDRGAYEQYF. CDR3 DNA sequence: TGCAGTGCTGTTGACAGGGGCGCCTACGAGCAGTACTTC.

The gene calls are TRBV20-1 and TRBJ1-2; 7 nucleotides line up with TRBD1. This CDR3 has 13 amino acids. V lost 3 bases to trimming and J lost 4 bases; unmatched junction nucleotides: 5. Per the germline V gene, CDR1 is DFQATT and CDR2 is SNEGSKA (reference sequence). The CDR3 region has the DNA TGCAGTGCTAGGACAGGGCCGAGCTATGGCTACACCTTC. The encoded protein is CSARTGPSYGYTF.

The chain couples TRBV6-1 to TRBJ2-7; either TRBD1 or TRBD2 may supply D (5 bases each). Trimming took 8 bases from V and 0 from J, leaving 17 bases between them. The length of the CDR3 is 15 residues. Germline values: CDR1 MNHNS, CDR2 SASEGT. The CDR3 here is CASRMGERSSYEQYF. CDR3 bases: TGTGCCAGCCGAATGGGGGAGCGGAGCTCCTACGAGCAGTACTTC.

This chain uses TRBV14 with TRBJ2-2; 8 nucleotides agree with TRBD2. Germline trimming cut 8 bases from V and 5 bases from J; bases unmatched to any gene: 1. The CDR3 loop spans 12 amino acids. Germline V gives CDR1 SGHDN, CDR2 FVKESK. The CDR3 spells CASRGGTGELFF. CDR3 bases: TGTGCCAGCCGGGGGGGAACCGGGGAGCTGTTTTTT.

DNA of the CDR3: TGCAGTGCCGACGGCAGGGGTGGTGATACGCAGTATTTT. It is translated as CSADGRGGDTQYF. The chain combines TRBV20-1 with TRBJ2-3; a weak D match, TRBD1 (6 bases). This CDR3 region has 13 residues. Trimming left V 6 bases short and J 6 bases short, with 16 bases between. CDR1 and CDR2 (germline): DFQATT, SNEGSKA (reference sequence).

The chain links TRBV6-2 or TRBV6-3 to TRBJ2-3; D might be TRBD2 (6 bases). The germline V and J ends were trimmed by 4 bases and 2 bases, with 19 bases remaining between them. Germline assignment: CDR1 MNHEY and CDR2 SVGEGT. CDR3 size: 17 residues. As DNA, the CDR3 is TGTGCCAGCAGTTCCCCGACTAGGGGAGATGACACAGATACGCAGTATTTT. This sequence encodes CASSSPTRGDDTDTQYF.

The chain recombines TRBV21-1 with TRBJ1-1; TRBD1 is the table's D call, not checked against the DNA. TRBV21-1 is classified as a pseudogene. This CDR3 contains 17 residues. CDR3 in DNA: TGTGCCAGCAGCCTGCAGGGAGTTCGAAAGGAGAACACTGAAGCTTTCTTT. It specifies CASSLQGVRKENTEAFF.

This clonotype was counted a few times. The V and J genes are TRBV27 and TRBJ1-5; D is unclear. This CDR3 contains 15 residues. Germline V gives CDR1 MNHEY, CDR2 SMNVEV (reference sequence). Trimming pared 5 bases from V and 0 bases from J, leaving 11 bases between. The CDR3 reads CASSPRIYSNQPQHF. CDR3 nucleotide sequence: TGTGCCAGCAGTCCCAGGATTTATAGCAATCAGCCCCAGCATTTT.

This sequence joins TRBV7-9 and TRBJ2-3; no clear D gene. Trimming stripped 5 bases from V and 3 bases from J, with 18 bases between. CDR1 is SEHNR and CDR2 is FQNEAQ in the germline V gene (reference sequence). The CDR3 consists of 16 residues. This chain's CDR3 is CASSVMRGGWTDTQYF. The CDR3 nucleotides are TGTGCCAGCAGCGTAATGAGAGGTGGGTGGACAGATACGCAGTATTTT.

This clonotype has just a few counts. The V gene is TRBV6-1, the J gene TRBJ1-2; D is uncertain. The germline V and J ends were trimmed by 2 bases and 8 bases, with 18 bases remaining between them. The CDR3 has 15 amino acids. The germline V gene has CDR1 MNHNS and CDR2 SASEGT. The CDR3 nucleotides are TGTGCCAGCAGTGAATTGGAGGGCGCGACCGGGGGCTACACCTTC. The encoded protein is CASSELEGATGGYTF.

The chain links TRBV2 to TRBJ1-1; D is undetermined. V was shortened by 5 bases and J by 2 bases, with 6 bases between the two germline ends. CDR1 is SNHLY, CDR2 FYNNEI, per germline. This CDR3 is 12 amino acids long. CDR3 region: CASSPDNTEAFF. CDR3 in DNA: TGTGCCAGCAGTCCCGATAACACTGAAGCTTTCTTT.

The J gene is TRBJ2-4, the V gene TRBV7-2; D possibly corresponds to TRBD2 (7 bases). Germline V gives CDR1 SGHTA, CDR2 FQGNSA. The CDR3 is 12 residues long. Trimming shortened V by 9 bases and J by 11 bases, and 17 bases separated the two germline ends. In DNA form, the CDR3 reads TGTGCCAGTAGGGGGGAGGGCCCGGTTCAGTACTTC. Amino acids: CASRGEGPVQYF.

The rearrangement links TRBV19 to TRBJ2-5, with unresolved D. CDR1 and CDR2 from the germline V gene are LNHDA and SQIVND (reference sequence). Trimming removed 4 bases from V and 5 bases from J, with 11 bases in between. CDR3 size: 13 residues. The CDR3, as DNA: TGTGCCAGTAGTAATCTTGTTTCTGAGACCCAGTACTTC. This translates into CASSNLVSETQYF. Filled out from reference TRBV19 and TRBJ2-5, the complete variable domain reads DGGITQSPKYLFRKEGQNVTLSCEQNLNHDAMYWYRQDPGQGLRLIYYSQIVNDFQKGDIAEGYSVSREKKESFPLTVTSAQKNPTAFYLCASSNLVSETQYFGPGTRLLVL.

The chain recombines TRBV4-1 with TRBJ1-1; 8 positions agree with TRBD1. This CDR3 comprises 16 residues. The germline V gene encodes CDR1 MGHRA and CDR2 YSYEKL. V trimming: 2 bases; J trimming: 6 bases; junction bases outside the gene matches: 11. The CDR3 DNA is TGCGCCAGCAGCCAAAAATTAACAGGGGGATCCGCTGAAGCTTTCTTT. It encodes CASSQKLTGGSAEAFF.

This clonotype has more than one count but fewer than ten. The J gene is TRBJ2-1, the V gene TRBV20-1, with D possibly being TRBD2 (7 bases). Per the germline V gene, CDR1 is DFQATT and CDR2 is SNEGSKA (reference sequence). This CDR3 has 17 residues. V dropped 2 bases and J dropped 2 bases, with 19 bases sitting between them. CDR3 in amino acids: CSARSGAGVKTYNEQFF. CDR3 bases: TGCAGTGCTAGATCGGGGGCGGGAGTCAAAACCTACAATGAGCAGTTCTTC.

This clonotype was recorded once. The rearrangement links TRBV6-2 or TRBV6-3 to TRBJ2-5; 8 nucleotides match TRBD2. The germline V gene encodes CDR1 MNHEY and CDR2 SVGEGT. The J segment lost 3 bases and the V segment lost 6 bases, leaving 15 bases of the junction unmatched. The CDR3 length is 17 residues. In nucleotides, the CDR3 is TGTGCCAGCAGCTCACCGGGGGGGCGGGAGTGGGAAGAGACCCAGTACTTC. As protein: CASSSPGGREWEETQYF.

This clonotype was seen only a few times. The chain joins TRBV6-2 or TRBV6-3 to TRBJ1-6; TRBD1 matches at 7 bases. The trim removed 8 bases at V and 5 bases at J, leaving 9 bases unmatched. The CDR3 covers 15 residues. Germline CDR1 reads MNHEY; CDR2 reads SVGEGT. CDR3: CASAPDDRDNSPLHF. The CDR3 DNA sequence: TGTGCCAGCGCCCCCGATGACAGGGATAATTCACCCCTCCACTTT.

The rearrangement joins TRBV7-8 to TRBJ1-5; no reliable D call. The CDR3 has 15 amino acids. V gave up 1 base and J gave up 0 bases, with 7 bases separating them. Germline CDR1 and CDR2: SGHVS and FQNEAQ. The CDR3 is CASSLGGNSNQPQHF. The DNA for the CDR3 is TGTGCCAGCAGCTTAGGAGGGAATAGCAATCAGCCCCAGCATTTT.

This clonotype was counted between two and nine times. The genes are TRBV15 and TRBJ2-3, with D tentatively TRBD2 (5 bases). Trimming shortened V by 5 bases and J by 4 bases, and 16 bases separated the two germline ends. The CDR3 consists of 15 residues. Germline loops: CDR1 LNHNV, CDR2 YYDKDF (reference sequence). Here the CDR3 reads CATSLPGSSSDTQYF. CDR3 nucleotides: TGTGCCACCAGCCTCCCAGGCTCTAGCTCAGATACGCAGTATTTT.

In its sample, this clonotype was seen a few times. V gene TRBV7-2 combines with J gene TRBJ1-6; D is undetermined. CDR1 SGHTA and CDR2 FQGNSA come from the germline V gene. The CDR3 loop spans 15 amino acids. Trimming pared 1 base from V and 5 bases from J, leaving 9 bases between. CDR3: CASSLGQADNSPLHF. Written as DNA, the CDR3 is TGTGCCAGCAGCTTAGGGCAGGCAGATAATTCACCCCTCCACTTT.